This TCR beta chain was found in a study of T cells in Graves' hyperthyroidism and ophthalmopathy. As for the study in general: Peripheral blood was acquired at first diagnosis, ahead of any therapy whatsoever.

From RNA transcripts, TCR beta CDR3 regions were amplified. Primed by the HTBI set, a first-round RT-PCR was run on the TCR CDR3. In TCRdb, the multiplex PCR reads were re-called with MiXCR into one record per CDR3 protein. The sample comprises approximately 640,000 distinct CDR3 sequences, under 20% of which are singletons, and less than 4.5% rests with the top ten. Germline assignment: CDR1 GTSNPN and CDR2 SVGIG (reference sequence). The CDR3 spans 15 residues. Unmatched junction bases numbered 10, after V lost 2 bases and J lost 3 bases. This clonotype appeared many times. Hyperthyroidism in the patients, aged 18 to 65, was newly diagnosed and under 2 months in duration.

The clonotype comes from a woman in her 30s with Graves' hyperthyroidism. Sequencing was done on a sample of blood. The chain uses TRBV30 and TRBJ2-7; the match to TRBD1 covers 7 bases. The CDR3 nucleotides read TGTGCCTGGAGTCCCGGACAGGAAGCCTTCTACGAGCAGTACTTC. This codes for CAWSPGQEAFYEQYF.